One and the same sample provided the 20 T cell receptor beta chains below, sequenced in a study of shared clonotypes between healthy human individuals. Profiling relied on immunoSEQ multiplex PCR, and the TCRdb table lists in-frame clones only, not all of them. The data show roughly 2.2 million clones, approximately 90% seen once. Material: naive CD4+ T cells from PBMCs. The subset was: CD45RA+ positively selected. These receptors came from a man between 18 and 29 years old in good health. Some clones in this sample may be carry-over from other donors' samples.

This clone was recorded once. The CDR3 DNA follows: TGCGCCAGCAGCTATGACAGGGGGGGCACTGAAGCTTTCTTT. Its protein product is CASSYDRGGTEAFF. The chain has TRBV5-1 and TRBJ1-1, with 9 bases aligning to TRBD1. CDR1 SGHRS and CDR2 YFSETQ come from the germline V gene. Trimming took 3 bases from V and 4 from J; bases not matched to a gene: 4. The CDR3 runs to 14 residues. Full variable domain (outside the CDR3, taken from reference TRBV5-1 and TRBJ1-1): KAGVTQTPRYLIKTRGQQVTLSCSPISGHRSVSWYQQTPGQGLQFLFEYFSETQRNKGNFPGRFSGRQFSNSRSEMNVSTLELGDSALYLCASSYDRGGTEAFFGQGTRLTVV.

This chain connects TRBV4-2 to TRBJ2-5, with 16 bases fitting TRBD2. This CDR3 region has 17 residues. V lost 5 bases, J lost 1 base, and 4 bases stayed unmatched. CDR1 LGHNA and CDR2 YNFKEQ come from the germline V gene. The CDR3, as DNA: TGTGCCAGCAGCGTTGGGACTAGCGGGAGGGGCCAAGAGACCCAGTACTTC. Its translation: CASSVGTSGRGQETQYF.

This clone was detected only once. The chain couples TRBV28 to TRBJ2-1; unclear D gene. V gave up 3 bases and J gave up 0 bases, with 6 bases separating them. From germline, CDR1 is MDHEN and CDR2 SYDVKM. The CDR3 totals 14 residues. CDR3 residues: CASSFPYSYNEQFF. The CDR3 DNA reads as TGTGCCAGCAGTTTTCCATACTCCTACAATGAGCAGTTCTTC. The full variable domain, in which reference TRBV28 and TRBJ2-1 provide the parts outside the CDR3, is DVKVTQSSRYLVKRTGEKVFLECVQDMDHENMFWYRQDPGLGLRLIYFSYDVKMKEKGDIPEGYSVSREKKERFSLILESASTNQTSMYLCASSFPYSYNEQFFGPGTRLTVL.

The chain combines TRBV6-1 with TRBJ2-5; D possibly corresponds to TRBD2 (6 bases). Germline-derived CDR1 and CDR2 are MNHNS and SASEGT. V gave up 6 bases and J gave up 0 bases, with 14 bases separating them. This CDR3 comprises 15 residues. The CDR3 bases are TGTGCCAGCAGGCCCCTAGCGACCTACCAAGAGACCCAGTACTTC. As protein: CASRPLATYQETQYF.

The rearrangement joins TRBV7-2 to TRBJ2-2; tentative D call: TRBD1 (5 bases). The V end was cut by 11 bases, the J end by 2 bases, with 15 bases between. The CDR3 extends over 14 amino acids. Germline V gene lookup returns CDR1 SGHTA and CDR2 FQGNSA. CDR3 sequence (DNA): TGTGCCGGCCGGAGCAGGGTCAACACCGGGGAGCTGTTTTTT. It yields the protein CAGRSRVNTGELFF.

The chain carries TRBV28 and TRBJ2-3, with 8 positions matching TRBD1. Germline CDR1 and CDR2: MDHEN and SYDVKM. The CDR3 is 16 residues long. V dropped 7 bases and J dropped 2; count of bases not matched to a gene: 11. The CDR3, as DNA: TGTGCCAGCAAGGGGTCGAGGACAGGGCTCACAGATACGCAGTATTTT. It translates to CASKGSRTGLTDTQYF.

The V and J genes are TRBV19 and TRBJ2-1, with 11 bases lining up with TRBD2. V was clipped by 6 bases and J by 3 bases; unmatched bases: 7. Germline V lookup: CDR1 LNHDA, CDR2 SQIVND (reference sequence). The CDR3 consists of 16 residues. The CDR3 reads CASRETGTSGYNEQFF. Written as DNA, the CDR3 is TGTGCCAGTAGGGAAACTGGGACTAGCGGCTACAATGAGCAGTTCTTC. Full variable domain (outside the CDR3, taken from reference TRBV19 and TRBJ2-1): DGGITQSPKYLFRKEGQNVTLSCEQNLNHDAMYWYRQDPGQGLRLIYYSQIVNDFQKGDIAEGYSVSREKKESFPLTVTSAQKNPTAFYLCASRETGTSGYNEQFFGPGTRLTVL.

V is TRBV10-3 and J is TRBJ2-7; weak D call: TRBD1 (6 bases). Germline V gives CDR1 ENHRY, CDR2 SYGVKD. V lost 5 bases, J lost 7 bases, and 18 bases lay in between. The CDR3 is 14 residues long. Written as DNA, the CDR3 is TGTGCCATCAGTAGGGACATGGGGTTGAAGGAGCAGTACTTC. Its protein product is CAISRDMGLKEQYF.

The chain joins TRBV15 to TRBJ2-7; tentatively, D is TRBD1 (5 bases). This CDR3 region has 11 residues. Germline-derived CDR1 and CDR2 are LNHNV and YYDKDF (reference sequence). Trimming left V 8 bases short and J 4 bases short, with 9 bases between. The DNA of the CDR3 is TGTGCCACCTGGGGCGGTTACGAGCAGTACTTC. It is translated as CATWGGYEQYF.

The V call is TRBV28, the J call TRBJ2-7; D gene unclear. There are 12 residues in the CDR3. Germline lookup yields CDR1 MDHEN and CDR2 SYDVKM. Trimming shortened V by 6 bases and J by 6 bases, and 12 bases separated the two germline ends. CDR3 loop: CASSTPPAEQYF. CDR3 nucleotides: TGTGCCAGCAGCACCCCACCCGCCGAGCAGTACTTC. The full variable domain, its missing parts supplied by reference TRBV28 and TRBJ2-7, is DVKVTQSSRYLVKRTGEKVFLECVQDMDHENMFWYRQDPGLGLRLIYFSYDVKMKEKGDIPEGYSVSREKKERFSLILESASTNQTSMYLCASSTPPAEQYFGPGTRLTVT.

In regard to this clone: Other DNA sequences in this sample translate to the same CDR3. CDR3: CASSISGGNQPQHF. CDR3 nucleotides: TGTGCCAGTAGTATCTCAGGGGGTAATCAGCCCCAGCATTTT. The chain is built from TRBV19 and TRBJ1-5; 7 bases map to TRBD1. CDR3 length: 14 residues. In germline, CDR1 is LNHDA, CDR2 SQIVND (reference sequence). Trimming at V came to 3 bases and at J to 4 bases, leaving 3 bases not matched to a gene.

The chain combines TRBV5-4 with TRBJ2-3; D is ambiguous. In germline, CDR1 is SGHNT, CDR2 YYREEE (reference sequence). V lost 4 bases to trimming and J lost 2 bases, with 8 bases between them. The CDR3 loop spans 13 amino acids. CDR3 DNA: TGTGCCAGCAGCACGTATATCACAGATACGCAGTATTTT. Protein product: CASSTYITDTQYF.

The chain uses TRBV2 and TRBJ1-4, with D uncertain. Germline V CDR1 and CDR2: SNHLY, FYNNEI. The V end lost 7 bases, the J end lost 4 bases, and 10 bases lay between the germline ends. The CDR3 sequence is 13 residues long. The CDR3 here is CASTEQRNEKLFF. For the CDR3, the DNA is TGTGCCAGCACCGAACAGCGTAATGAAAAACTGTTTTTT.

The J gene is TRBJ2-7, the V gene TRBV28, with a weak D call TRBD2 (6 bases). The CDR3 is 15 residues long. V was cut by 4 bases and J by 2 bases, with 15 bases left in between. Germline V gene data show CDR1 as MDHEN and CDR2 as SYDVKM. This chain's CDR3 is CASSSPRRAAYEQYF. CDR3 nucleotide sequence: TGTGCCAGCAGTTCGCCCCGGAGGGCAGCCTACGAGCAGTACTTC.

This clone was counted only a few times. The gene calls are TRBV7-6 and TRBJ1-5, with D tentatively TRBD1 (6 bases). The CDR3 loop spans 15 amino acids. Trimming cost V 7 bases and J 1 base, with 14 bases left between them. Germline lookup yields CDR1 SGHVS and CDR2 FNYEAQ. The CDR3 spells CASTPRGISNQPQHF. The CDR3 DNA is TGTGCCAGCACCCCCAGGGGCATAAGCAATCAGCCCCAGCATTTT.

This clone was found a few times. The chain employs TRBV30 and TRBJ1-2; D ambiguous. The CDR3 has 13 residues. V lost 7 bases and J 4 bases, leaving 16 bases between the germline ends. Germline CDR1 is GTSNPN and CDR2 is SVGIG (reference sequence). The CDR3 bases are TGTGCCTACGATGGAGGAACGGGCTATGGCTACACCTTC. Translating gives CAYDGGTGYGYTF.

The chain employs TRBV27 and TRBJ2-1; 7 nucleotides line up with TRBD2. The J segment lost 6 bases and the V segment lost 11 bases, leaving 10 bases of the junction unmatched. The CDR3 covers 13 residues. Germline V gives CDR1 MNHEY, CDR2 SMNVEV (reference sequence). As DNA, the CDR3 is TGTGCCCCCCCCCTAGCGGAACCCAATGAGCAGTTCTTC. This encodes CAPPLAEPNEQFF.

This clone appeared a single time. J is TRBJ1-2 and V is TRBV14, with D uncertain. Germline assignment: CDR1 SGHDN and CDR2 FVKESK. The germline V and J ends were trimmed by 4 bases and 0 bases, with 6 bases remaining between them. This CDR3 contains 13 residues. CDR3 bases: TGTGCCAGCAGCCTTCAAGCTAACTATGGCTACACCTTC. It encodes CASSLQANYGYTF.

This sequence joins TRBV7-2 and TRBJ2-5, with 9 bases identical to TRBD1. CDR3 size: 15 residues. V trimming: 1 base; J trimming: 5 bases; junction bases outside the gene matches: 5. The germline CDR1 and CDR2 sequences are SGHTA and FQGNSA. The CDR3 nucleotides read TGTGCCAGCAGCTTAGTAACAGGGGGCCGGGAGACCCAGTACTTC. Encoded protein: CASSLVTGGRETQYF.

The chain uses TRBV5-6 and TRBJ2-2; possibly TRBD1 or TRBD2 for D (5 bases each). The CDR3 length is 14 residues. Germline V gene data show CDR1 as SGHDT and CDR2 as YYEEEE. The ends were cut back, 2 bases at V and 7 bases at J, with 12 bases in the middle. CDR3 nucleotides: TGTGCCAGCAGCTTCGGGGACCGAGACGGGGAGCTGTTTTTT. It codes for CASSFGDRDGELFF.